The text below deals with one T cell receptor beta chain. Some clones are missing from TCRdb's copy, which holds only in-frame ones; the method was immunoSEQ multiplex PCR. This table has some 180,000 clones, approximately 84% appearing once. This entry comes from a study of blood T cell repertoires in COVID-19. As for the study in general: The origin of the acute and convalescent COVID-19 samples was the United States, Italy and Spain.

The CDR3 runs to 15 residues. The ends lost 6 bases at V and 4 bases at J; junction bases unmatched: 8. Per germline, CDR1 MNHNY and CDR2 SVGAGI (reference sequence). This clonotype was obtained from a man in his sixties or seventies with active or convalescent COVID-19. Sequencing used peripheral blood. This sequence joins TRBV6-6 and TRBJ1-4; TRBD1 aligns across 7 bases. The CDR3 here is CASRSQGVNNEKLFF. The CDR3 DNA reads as TGTGCCAGCAGATCGCAGGGGGTTAATAATGAAAAACTGTTTTTT.